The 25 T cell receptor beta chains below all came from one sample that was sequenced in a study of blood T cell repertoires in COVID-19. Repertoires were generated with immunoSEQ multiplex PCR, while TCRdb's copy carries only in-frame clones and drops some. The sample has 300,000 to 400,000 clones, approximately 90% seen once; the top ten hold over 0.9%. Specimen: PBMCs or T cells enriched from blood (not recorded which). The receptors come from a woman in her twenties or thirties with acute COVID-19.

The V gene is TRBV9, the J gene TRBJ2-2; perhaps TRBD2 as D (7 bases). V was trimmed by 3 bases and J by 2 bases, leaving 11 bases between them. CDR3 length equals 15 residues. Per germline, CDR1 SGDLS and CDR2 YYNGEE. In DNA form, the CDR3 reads TGTGCCAGCAGCGGCGGGGGCCATAACACCGGGGAGCTGTTTTTT. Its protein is CASSGGGHNTGELFF.

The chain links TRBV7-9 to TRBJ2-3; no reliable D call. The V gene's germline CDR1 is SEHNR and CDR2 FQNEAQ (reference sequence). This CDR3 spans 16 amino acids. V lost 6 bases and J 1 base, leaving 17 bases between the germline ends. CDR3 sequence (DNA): TGTGCCAGCAGGCCGATGACTGGCCGGGGCACAGATACGCAGTATTTT. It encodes CASRPMTGRGTDTQYF.

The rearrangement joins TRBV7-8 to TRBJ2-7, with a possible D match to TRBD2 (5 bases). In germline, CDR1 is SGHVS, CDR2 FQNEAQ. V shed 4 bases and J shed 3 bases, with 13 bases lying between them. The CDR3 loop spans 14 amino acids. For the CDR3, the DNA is TGTGCCAGCAGCTCACCGGGATTAGTCTACGAGCAGTACTTC. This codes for CASSSPGLVYEQYF. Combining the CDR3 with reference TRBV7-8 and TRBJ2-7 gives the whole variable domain GAGVSQSPRYKVAKRGQDVALRCDPISGHVSLFWYQQALGQGPEFLTYFQNEAQLDKSGLPSDRFFAERPEGSVSTLKIQRTQQEDSAVYLCASSSPGLVYEQYFGPGTRLTVT.

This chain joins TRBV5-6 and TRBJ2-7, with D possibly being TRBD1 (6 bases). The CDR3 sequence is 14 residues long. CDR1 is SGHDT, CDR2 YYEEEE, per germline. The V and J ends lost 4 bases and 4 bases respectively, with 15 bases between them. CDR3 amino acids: CASSVQGGSYEQYF. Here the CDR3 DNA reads TGTGCCAGCAGCGTACAGGGTGGGTCGTACGAGCAGTACTTC.

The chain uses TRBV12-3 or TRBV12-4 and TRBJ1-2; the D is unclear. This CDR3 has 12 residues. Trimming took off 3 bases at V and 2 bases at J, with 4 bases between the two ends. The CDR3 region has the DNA TGTGCCAGCAGTTTTGAGAACTATGGCTACACCTTC. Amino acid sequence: CASSFENYGYTF.

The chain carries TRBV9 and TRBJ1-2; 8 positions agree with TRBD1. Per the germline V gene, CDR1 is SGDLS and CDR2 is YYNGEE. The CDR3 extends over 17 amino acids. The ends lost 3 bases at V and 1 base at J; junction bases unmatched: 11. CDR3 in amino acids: CASSGPGQVGLNYGYTF. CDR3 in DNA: TGTGCCAGCAGCGGCCCGGGACAGGTGGGCCTTAACTATGGCTACACCTTC.

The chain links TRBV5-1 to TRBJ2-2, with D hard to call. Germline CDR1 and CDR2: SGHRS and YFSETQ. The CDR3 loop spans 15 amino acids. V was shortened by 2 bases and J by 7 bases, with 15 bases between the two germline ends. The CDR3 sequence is CASSFSSRVNGELFF. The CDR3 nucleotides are TGCGCCAGCAGCTTTTCTTCTCGGGTTAACGGGGAGCTGTTTTTT. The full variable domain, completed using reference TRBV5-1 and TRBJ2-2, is KAGVTQTPRYLIKTRGQQVTLSCSPISGHRSVSWYQQTPGQGLQFLFEYFSETQRNKGNFPGRFSGRQFSNSRSEMNVSTLELGDSALYLCASSFSSRVNGELFFGEGSRLTVL.

CDR3 nucleotides: TGTGCCACCAGTGATCATGAGACAGGCGACCAGCCCCAGCATTTT. Protein sequence: CATSDHETGDQPQHF. J is TRBJ1-5 and V is TRBV24-1, with D perhaps TRBD1 (6 bases). V was cut by 3 bases and J by 7 bases, with 15 bases left in between. CDR3 length: 15 amino acids. Germline V gives CDR1 KGHDR, CDR2 SFDVKD.

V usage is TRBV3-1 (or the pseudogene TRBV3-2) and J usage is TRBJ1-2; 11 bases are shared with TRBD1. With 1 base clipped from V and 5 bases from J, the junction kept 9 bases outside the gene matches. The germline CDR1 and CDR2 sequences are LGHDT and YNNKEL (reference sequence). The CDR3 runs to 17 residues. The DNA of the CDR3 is TGTGCCAGCAGCCAAGGGTACCGGACAGGGGGCCCTTATGGCTACACCTTC. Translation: CASSQGYRTGGPYGYTF.

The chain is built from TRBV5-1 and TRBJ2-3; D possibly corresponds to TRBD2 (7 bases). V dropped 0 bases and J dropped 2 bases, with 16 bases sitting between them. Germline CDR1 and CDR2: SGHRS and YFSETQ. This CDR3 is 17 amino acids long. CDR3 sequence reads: CASSLGPRGGHTDTQYF. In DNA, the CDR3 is TGCGCCAGCAGCTTGGGACCTCGCGGGGGCCACACAGATACGCAGTATTTT.

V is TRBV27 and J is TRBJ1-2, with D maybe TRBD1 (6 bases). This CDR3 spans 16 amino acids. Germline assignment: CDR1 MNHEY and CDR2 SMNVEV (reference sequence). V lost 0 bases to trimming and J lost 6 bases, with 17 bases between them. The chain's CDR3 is CASSLSWEGGFNGYTF. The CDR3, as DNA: TGTGCCAGCAGTTTATCGTGGGAAGGGGGTTTCAATGGCTACACCTTC.

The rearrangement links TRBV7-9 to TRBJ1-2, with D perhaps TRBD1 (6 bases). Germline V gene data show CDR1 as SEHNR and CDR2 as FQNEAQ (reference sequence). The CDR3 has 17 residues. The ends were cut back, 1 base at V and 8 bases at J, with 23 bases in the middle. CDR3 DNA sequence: TGTGCCAGCAGCTTAGTCTTCGAGGTAACAGGGATCGGCGGCTACACCTTC. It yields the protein CASSLVFEVTGIGGYTF.

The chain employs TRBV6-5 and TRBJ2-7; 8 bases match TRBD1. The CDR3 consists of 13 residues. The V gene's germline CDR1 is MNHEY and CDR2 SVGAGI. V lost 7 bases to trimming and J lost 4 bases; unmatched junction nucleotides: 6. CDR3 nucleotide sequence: TGTGCCAGCAACCGACAGGGGAAATACGAGCAGTACTTC. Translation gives CASNRQGKYEQYF.

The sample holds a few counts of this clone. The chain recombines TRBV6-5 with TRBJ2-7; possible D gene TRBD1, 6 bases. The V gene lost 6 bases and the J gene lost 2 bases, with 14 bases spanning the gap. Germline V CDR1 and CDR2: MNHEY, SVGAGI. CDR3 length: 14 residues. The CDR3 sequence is CASSPGTNTYEQYF. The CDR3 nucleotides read TGTGCCAGCAGCCCCGGGACAAACACCTACGAGCAGTACTTC.

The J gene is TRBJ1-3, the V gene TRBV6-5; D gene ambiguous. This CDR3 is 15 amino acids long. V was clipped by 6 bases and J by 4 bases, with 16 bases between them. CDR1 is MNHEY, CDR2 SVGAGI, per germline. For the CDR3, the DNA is TGTGCCAGCAGGATCAACAGAGCTTCGGGAAACACCATATATTTT. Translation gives CASRINRASGNTIYF.

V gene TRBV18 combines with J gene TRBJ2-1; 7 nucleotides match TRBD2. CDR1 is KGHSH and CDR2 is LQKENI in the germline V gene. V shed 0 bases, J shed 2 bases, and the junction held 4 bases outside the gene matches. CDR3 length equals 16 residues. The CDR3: CASSPPGLAAYNEQFF. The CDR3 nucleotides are TGTGCCAGCTCACCACCGGGGCTAGCGGCCTACAATGAGCAGTTCTTC. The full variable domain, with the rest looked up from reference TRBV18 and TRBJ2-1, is NAGVMQNPRHLVRRRGQEARLRCSPMKGHSHVYWYRQLPEEGLKFMVYLQKENIIDESGMPKERFSAEFPKEGPSILRIQQVVRGDSAAYFCASSPPGLAAYNEQFFGPGTRLTVL.

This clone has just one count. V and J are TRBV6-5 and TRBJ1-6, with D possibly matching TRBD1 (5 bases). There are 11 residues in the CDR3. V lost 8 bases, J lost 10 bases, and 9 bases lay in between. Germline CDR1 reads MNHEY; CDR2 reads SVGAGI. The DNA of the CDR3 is TGTGCCAGCGGGGGGAGCTCACCCCTCCACTTT. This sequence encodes CASGGSSPLHF.

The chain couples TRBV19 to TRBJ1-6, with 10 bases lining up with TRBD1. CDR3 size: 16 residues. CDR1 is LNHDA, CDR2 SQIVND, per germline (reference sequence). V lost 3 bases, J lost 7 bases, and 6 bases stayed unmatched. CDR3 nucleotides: TGTGCCAGTAGTATCGACAGGGGGCTTAAGAATTCACCCCTCCACTTT. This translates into CASSIDRGLKNSPLHF.

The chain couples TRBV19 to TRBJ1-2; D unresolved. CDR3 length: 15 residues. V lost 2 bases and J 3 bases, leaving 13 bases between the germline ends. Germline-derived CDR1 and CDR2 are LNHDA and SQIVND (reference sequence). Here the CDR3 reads CASSISDTVYYGYTF. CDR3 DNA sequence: TGTGCCAGTAGTATAAGCGATACCGTTTACTATGGCTACACCTTC.

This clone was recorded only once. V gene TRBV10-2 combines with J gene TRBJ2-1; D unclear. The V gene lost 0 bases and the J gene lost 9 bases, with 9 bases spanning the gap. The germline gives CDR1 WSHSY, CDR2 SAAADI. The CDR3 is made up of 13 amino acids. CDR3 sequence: CASSESNYSEQFF. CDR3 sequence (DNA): TGCGCCAGCAGTGAGTCGAATTATAGTGAGCAGTTCTTC.

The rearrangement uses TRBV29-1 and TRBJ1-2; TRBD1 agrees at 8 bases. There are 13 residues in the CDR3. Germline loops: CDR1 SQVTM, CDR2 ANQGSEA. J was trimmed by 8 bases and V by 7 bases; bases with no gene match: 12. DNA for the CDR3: TGCAGCGGCGGGCCCCAGGGGGCCGAAGGCTACACCTTC. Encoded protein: CSGGPQGAEGYTF.

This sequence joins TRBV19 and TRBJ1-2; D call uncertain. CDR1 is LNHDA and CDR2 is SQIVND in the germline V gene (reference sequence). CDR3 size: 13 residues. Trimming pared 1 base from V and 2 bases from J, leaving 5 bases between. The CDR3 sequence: CASSIGANYGYTF. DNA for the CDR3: TGTGCCAGTAGTATAGGCGCGAACTATGGCTACACCTTC. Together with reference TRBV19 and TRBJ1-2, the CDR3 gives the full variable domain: DGGITQSPKYLFRKEGQNVTLSCEQNLNHDAMYWYRQDPGQGLRLIYYSQIVNDFQKGDIAEGYSVSREKKESFPLTVTSAQKNPTAFYLCASSIGANYGYTFGSGTRLTVV.

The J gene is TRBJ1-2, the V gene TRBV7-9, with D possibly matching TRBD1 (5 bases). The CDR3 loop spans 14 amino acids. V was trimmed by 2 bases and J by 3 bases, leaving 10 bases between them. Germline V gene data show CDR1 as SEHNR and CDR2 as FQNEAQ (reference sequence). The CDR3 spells CASSLSAGYYGYTF. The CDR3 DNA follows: TGTGCCAGCAGCTTATCAGCAGGGTACTATGGCTACACCTTC.

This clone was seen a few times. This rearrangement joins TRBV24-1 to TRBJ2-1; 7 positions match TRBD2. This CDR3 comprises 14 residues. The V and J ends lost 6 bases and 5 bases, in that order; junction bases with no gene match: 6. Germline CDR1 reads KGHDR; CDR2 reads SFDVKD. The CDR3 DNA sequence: TGTGCCACCAGTACGCGGGGACTAAACAATGAGCAGTTCTTC. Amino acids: CATSTRGLNNEQFF.

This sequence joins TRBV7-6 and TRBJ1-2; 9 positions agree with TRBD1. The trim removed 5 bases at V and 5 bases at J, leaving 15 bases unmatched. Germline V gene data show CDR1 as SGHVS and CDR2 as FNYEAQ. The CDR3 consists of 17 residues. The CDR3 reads CASSPTATGGSKYGYTF. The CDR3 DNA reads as TGTGCCAGCAGCCCTACCGCAACAGGGGGCAGCAAGTATGGCTACACCTTC.